A single T cell receptor beta chain is shown here with its context. The sample is drawn from a study of quantifying T cell responses using KT2 cells. About the research overall: cDNA was made from DNase-treated RNA using alpha and beta constant primers.

Per germline, CDR1 MGHDK and CDR2 SYGVNS. Trimming took 9 bases from V and 0 from J, leaving 12 bases between them. CDR3 length equals 14 residues. A single-stranded UMI oligo with SP2 sequence was ligated to cDNA 3' ends. First-round PCR used three to five cycles and beta primers RC1.1 and RC1.2 covering TRBC1 and TRBC2. TCRdb re-called the UMI-ligation and nested PCR reads with MiXCR, one entry per CDR3 protein. The data contain fewer than 50,000 distinct CDR3 sequences, roughly 11% of them seen just once; the ten biggest clones take up under 11%. The sample taken for sequencing was PBMCs spiked with cells of the T cell clone KT2. The sequence came from a human donor. The chain joins TRBV25-1 to TRBJ2-4; D is unresolved. The DNA for the CDR3 is TGTGCCAGACTTAAAGGAATAGCCAAAAACATTCAGTACTTC. Residues: CARLKGIAKNIQYF.